Below, 27 T cell receptor beta chains from the same sample are listed, as sequenced in a study of T cells after yellow fever vaccination (dated by TCRdb to between 2018 and 2021). Libraries were made using 5' RACE. This sample was sequenced with an Illumina HiSeq 2500. The public reads were reanalyzed by TCRdb: fastp trimming at Q25, MiXCR alignment, in-frame beta chains only. Here each entry gathers all rows of one CDR3 protein and keeps the most common genes and DNA. The sample data list 170,000 or so distinct CDR3 sequences, and approximately 6.2% of these were observed just once. In total, the top ten clones hold nearly 3% of the sample. The sample's treatment or condition label, in plain terms: live attenuated yellow fever vaccine strain. Material: CD4+ T cells sorted from PBMCs, obtained on the day of the first yellow fever vaccination. These receptors all stem from a man in his late teens or twenties who received the YFV17D yellow fever vaccine.

This clonotype was observed at least ten times. V and J are TRBV5-1 and TRBJ2-1; 8 bases are a match to TRBD1. This CDR3 has 15 residues. The junction had 8 bases not matched to a gene; V was cut back by 0 bases and J by 9 bases. CDR1 and CDR2 (germline): SGHRS, YFSETQ. CDR3 DNA sequence: TGCGCCAGCAGCTTGGCCCGGCAGGGGGCTGTTGAGCAGTTCTTC. It specifies CASSLARQGAVEQFF.

In this sample, this clonotype turned up many times. The genes are TRBV9 and TRBJ2-1; the D is unclear. The CDR3 is 13 amino acids. Germline CDR1 and CDR2: SGDLS and YYNGEE. V gave up 2 bases and J gave up 7 bases, with 10 bases separating them. The CDR3 nucleotides read TGTGCCAGCAGCGTCGCTAGGCAGAATGAGCAGTTCTTC. It specifies CASSVARQNEQFF.

This chain connects TRBV5-4 to TRBJ2-7; 11 bases line up with TRBD2. Germline assignment: CDR1 SGHNT and CDR2 YYREEE (reference sequence). With 4 bases clipped from V and 0 bases from J, the junction kept 3 bases outside the gene matches. This CDR3 has 15 residues. This CDR3 is CASSGTSGYSYEQYF. In DNA, the CDR3 is TGTGCCAGCAGCGGGACTAGCGGTTACTCCTACGAGCAGTACTTC.

In this sample, this clonotype turned up a few times. The rearrangement uses TRBV19 and TRBJ1-2, with D uncertain. The length of the CDR3 is 12 residues. CDR1 and CDR2 from the germline V gene are LNHDA and SQIVND (reference sequence). Deletions cut 7 bases from V and 8 bases from J, with 14 bases between. The CDR3 region has the DNA TGTGCCAGTAAGGAGGCCGTCTTAGGCTACACCTTC. Protein sequence: CASKEAVLGYTF.

This clonotype occurred a few times. The chain is built from TRBV7-3 and TRBJ2-1; D could derive from TRBD1 or TRBD2 (6 bases each). CDR3 length equals 16 residues. Trimming shortened V by 5 bases and J by 3 bases, and 17 bases separated the two germline ends. Germline CDR1 and CDR2: SGHTA and FQGTGA. The CDR3 sequence is CASSHFGGPYYNEQFF. For the CDR3, the DNA is TGTGCCAGCAGCCATTTTGGGGGGCCCTACTACAATGAGCAGTTCTTC.

This clonotype was detected only a few times. The CDR3 sequence: CASSFWGPNFQETQYF. In DNA, the CDR3 is TGTGCCAGCAGCTTTTGGGGGCCGAACTTCCAAGAGACCCAGTACTTC. This chain uses TRBV5-6 with TRBJ2-5; tentatively, D is TRBD1 (6 bases). CDR1 is SGHDT, CDR2 YYEEEE, per germline. The CDR3 is made up of 16 amino acids. With 2 bases removed from V and 1 base from J, the gap between germline ends came to 15 bases.

This clonotype was observed many times. The chain recombines TRBV4-3 with TRBJ2-3, with a weak D call TRBD2 (6 bases). V lost 4 bases to trimming and J lost 3 bases, with 11 bases between them. The CDR3 has 14 residues. The V gene's germline CDR1 is LGHNA and CDR2 YSLEER. CDR3 coding DNA: TGCGCCAGCAGCCGACGGGGGAGGACAGATACGCAGTATTTT. Its translation: CASSRRGRTDTQYF.

As concerns this clonotype: A read error is possible here, since a much larger clone lies one base away. The rearrangement uses TRBV6-2 or TRBV6-3 and TRBJ2-1; no clear D. The CDR3 is 12 amino acids. The germline V gene encodes CDR1 MNHEY and CDR2 SVGEGT. The CDR3 is CASTTSYNGQFF. CDR3 in DNA: TGTGCCAGCACCACCTCCTACAATGGGCAGTTCTTC.

This clonotype was detected ten times or more. The J gene is TRBJ1-1, the V gene TRBV20-1, with D hard to call. This CDR3 spans 11 amino acids. Trimming cost V 3 bases and J 11 bases, with 13 bases left between them. From germline, CDR1 is DFQATT and CDR2 SNEGSKA (reference sequence). This CDR3 reads CSARSEAQAFF. In nucleotides, the CDR3 is TGCAGTGCTAGGTCAGAGGCCCAGGCTTTCTTT.

The chain has TRBV20-1 and TRBJ2-2; TRBD1 aligns across 8 bases. The CDR3 has 15 amino acids. J was trimmed by 4 bases and V by 4 bases; bases with no gene match: 8. Per the germline V gene, CDR1 is DFQATT and CDR2 is SNEGSKA (reference sequence). Written as DNA, the CDR3 is TGCAGTGCTAAACGGACAGGGTTTGGCACCGGGGAGCTGTTTTTT. Amino acid sequence: CSAKRTGFGTGELFF.

This clonotype has a count of ten or more. The chain carries TRBV6-5 and TRBJ2-7; 8 nucleotides line up with TRBD1. V trimming: 7 bases; J trimming: 6 bases; junction bases outside the gene matches: 5. The CDR3 extends over 12 amino acids. CDR1 is MNHEY and CDR2 is SVGAGI in the germline V gene. The CDR3 sequence: CASTSTGGEQYF. The CDR3 DNA reads as TGTGCCAGCACCTCCACAGGGGGCGAGCAGTACTTC.

This clonotype was detected only a few times. V is TRBV19 and J is TRBJ1-1; the D is unclear. V was shortened by 3 bases and J by 3 bases, with 8 bases between the two germline ends. Germline CDR1 reads LNHDA; CDR2 reads SQIVND (reference sequence). CDR3 length: 13 residues. The CDR3, as DNA: TGTGCCAGTAGTATTCATCTCGACACTGAAGCTTTCTTT. As protein: CASSIHLDTEAFF. Full variable domain (missing parts from reference TRBV19 and TRBJ1-1): DGGITQSPKYLFRKEGQNVTLSCEQNLNHDAMYWYRQDPGQGLRLIYYSQIVNDFQKGDIAEGYSVSREKKESFPLTVTSAQKNPTAFYLCASSIHLDTEAFFGQGTRLTVV.

This clonotype was detected many times. The genes are TRBV5-6 and TRBJ2-7; D gene unclear. Germline lookup yields CDR1 SGHDT and CDR2 YYEEEE. Trimming took off 3 bases at V and 4 bases at J, with 26 bases between the two ends. The CDR3 has 18 residues. The CDR3 is CASSSLGNHPTGKYEQYV. CDR3 sequence (DNA): TGTGCCAGCAGCTCCCTTGGGAATCATCCCACCGGAAAGTACGAGCAGTACGTC.

At least ten counts were recorded for this clonotype. This chain's CDR3 is CSAWGQGSSYGYTF. DNA of the CDR3: TGCAGTGCCTGGGGGCAGGGCAGTAGCTATGGCTACACCTTC. The chain links TRBV20-1 to TRBJ1-2, with D perhaps TRBD1 (6 bases). There are 14 residues in the CDR3. The ends were cut back, 6 bases at V and 4 bases at J, with 18 bases in the middle. Germline values: CDR1 DFQATT, CDR2 SNEGSKA (reference sequence).

This clonotype showed up many times. This rearrangement joins TRBV5-1 to TRBJ2-2; TRBD2 matches at 7 bases. Germline CDR1 is SGHRS and CDR2 is YFSETQ. Unmatched junction bases numbered 5, after V lost 4 bases and J lost 2 bases. This CDR3 has 15 amino acids. CDR3 loop: CASSPGGRNTGELFF. CDR3 DNA: TGCGCCAGCAGCCCCGGGGGGAGAAACACCGGGGAGCTGTTTTTT.

This chain uses TRBV5-4 with TRBJ2-6; 9 bases are shared with TRBD1. This CDR3 contains 17 residues. CDR1 and CDR2 (germline): SGHNT, YYREEE (reference sequence). V lost 4 bases and J lost 3; bases outside the gene matches: 8. The DNA of the CDR3 is TGTGCCAGCAGCCCGGGGGACAGGGTAAATGGGGCCAACGTCCTGACTTTC. Translation gives CASSPGDRVNGANVLTF. Full variable domain (rest looked up from reference TRBV5-4 and TRBJ2-6): ETGVTQSPTHLIKTRGQQVTLRCSSQSGHNTVSWYQQALGQGPQFIFQYYREEENGRGNFPPRFSGLQFPNYSSELNVNALELDDSALYLCASSPGDRVNGANVLTFGAGSRLTVL.

Many counts were recorded for this clonotype. This chain joins TRBV2 and TRBJ2-2, with D perhaps assigned TRBD1 or TRBD2 (6 bases each). Germline V lookup: CDR1 SNHLY, CDR2 FYNNEI. V dropped 4 bases and J dropped 7 bases, with 16 bases sitting between them. This CDR3 contains 15 residues. The CDR3 bases are TGTGCCAGCAGTGCAGAAGGGGGGAGTAACGGGGAGCTGTTTTTT. This gives the protein CASSAEGGSNGELFF.

The sample holds many counts of this clonotype. The chain employs TRBV29-1 and TRBJ2-5, with no clear D. This CDR3 comprises 12 residues. V gave up 2 bases and J gave up 4 bases, with 8 bases separating them. Germline-derived CDR1 and CDR2 are SQVTM and ANQGSEA. The CDR3 sequence: CSVETVGETQYF. The CDR3 DNA is TGCAGCGTTGAAACGGTAGGAGAGACCCAGTACTTC. The full variable domain, completed using reference TRBV29-1 and TRBJ2-5, is SAVISQKPSRDICQRGTSLTIQCQVDSQVTMMFWYRQQPGQSLTLIATANQGSEATYESGFVIDKFPISRPNLTFSTLTVSNMSPEDSSIYLCSVETVGETQYFGPGTRLLVL.

The chain combines TRBV19 with TRBJ1-1; 10 nucleotides line up with TRBD1. J lost 2 bases, V lost 8 bases, and 8 bases had no gene match. This CDR3 is 15 amino acids long. Looked up from germline, CDR1 is LNHDA and CDR2 is SQIVND (reference sequence). CDR3 amino acids: CASWDRGSGNTEAFF. CDR3 bases: TGTGCCAGTTGGGACAGGGGAAGTGGAAACACTGAAGCTTTCTTT. Variable domain in full (rest from reference TRBV19 and TRBJ1-1): DGGITQSPKYLFRKEGQNVTLSCEQNLNHDAMYWYRQDPGQGLRLIYYSQIVNDFQKGDIAEGYSVSREKKESFPLTVTSAQKNPTAFYLCASWDRGSGNTEAFFGQGTRLTVV.

This clonotype occurred many times. The chain recombines TRBV4-3 with TRBJ2-7; TRBD1 agrees at 11 bases. Germline V gene sequence: CDR1 LGHNA, CDR2 YSLEER. The CDR3 is 16 amino acids. V trimming: 3 bases; J trimming: 4 bases; junction bases outside the gene matches: 8. The CDR3, as DNA: TGCGCCAGCAGCCAGGTCCCGGGACAGGGGGTTTACGAGCAGTACTTC. Translation: CASSQVPGQGVYEQYF.

This clonotype was detected many times. The CDR3 DNA is TGCAGTGCTAACCGAGCCGGGACAGGGAGATCACCCCTCCACTTT. Translation gives CSANRAGTGRSPLHF. The gene calls are TRBV20-1 and TRBJ1-6, with TRBD1 identical over 9 bases. V dropped 4 bases and J dropped 10; count of bases not matched to a gene: 11. The CDR3 covers 15 residues. The germline V gene has CDR1 DFQATT and CDR2 SNEGSKA (reference sequence).

Turning to this clonotype: This may be a read error, as it is one base from a much larger clone. The rearrangement uses TRBV5-4 and TRBJ2-1; D gene uncertain. CDR1 and CDR2 (germline): SGHNT, YYREEE (reference sequence). V was shortened by 2 bases and J by 7 bases, with 13 bases between the two germline ends. This CDR3 comprises 14 residues. CDR3 loop: CASSFAGRRNEQFF. The CDR3 nucleotides read TGTGCCAGCAGCTTTGCCGGCAGGAGAAATGAGCAGTTCTTC.

This clonotype was seen at least ten times. J is TRBJ1-3 and V is TRBV12-3 or TRBV12-4, with TRBD1 as a possible D gene (6 bases). The CDR3 extends over 14 amino acids. V gave up 4 bases and J gave up 4 bases, with 11 bases separating them. The CDR3 nucleotides read TGTGCCAGCAGTTCCTCAGGGGCGGGAAACACCATATATTTT. Amino acid sequence: CASSSSGAGNTIYF.

Of note for this clonotype: This may come from a read error, since a much larger clone is one base off. The rearrangement links TRBV6-1 to TRBJ2-2; D may match TRBD1 or TRBD2 (5 bases each). The CDR3 is 16 residues long. CDR1 is MNHNS and CDR2 is SASEGT in the germline V gene. CDR3 coding DNA: TGTGCCCGCAGACAATTCGGGACCTCGAACACCGGGGAGCTGTTTTTT. Translation: CARRQFGTSNTGELFF.

This clonotype was detected ten times or more. The V and J genes are TRBV18 and TRBJ2-2; TRBD1 matches at 8 bases. J lost 7 bases, V lost 0 bases, and 7 bases had no gene match. CDR3 size: 16 residues. CDR1 and CDR2 (germline): KGHSH, LQKENI. This CDR3 reads CASSPPDRALIGELFF. The CDR3 coding sequence is TGTGCCAGCTCACCACCGGACAGGGCATTAATCGGGGAGCTGTTTTTT.

This clonotype was picked up many times. J is TRBJ2-1 and V is TRBV4-1, with 8 nucleotides matching TRBD1. The V gene end was trimmed by 3 bases and the J gene end by 4 bases; junction bases not matched to a gene: 8. The CDR3 length is 16 residues. Germline V gives CDR1 MGHRA, CDR2 YSYEKL. CDR3 residues: CASSHRTGQGYNEQFF. DNA of the CDR3: TGCGCCAGCAGCCACCGGACCGGACAGGGTTACAATGAGCAGTTCTTC.

This clonotype showed up just a few times. This sequence joins TRBV7-9 and TRBJ1-1; no firm D call. This CDR3 is 12 amino acids long. Germline V gene sequence: CDR1 SEHNR, CDR2 FQNEAQ (reference sequence). Trimming pared 11 bases from V and 4 bases from J, leaving 14 bases between. The CDR3 spells CAGAAGGTEAFF. CDR3 DNA: TGTGCCGGAGCCGCGGGAGGCACTGAAGCTTTCTTT.